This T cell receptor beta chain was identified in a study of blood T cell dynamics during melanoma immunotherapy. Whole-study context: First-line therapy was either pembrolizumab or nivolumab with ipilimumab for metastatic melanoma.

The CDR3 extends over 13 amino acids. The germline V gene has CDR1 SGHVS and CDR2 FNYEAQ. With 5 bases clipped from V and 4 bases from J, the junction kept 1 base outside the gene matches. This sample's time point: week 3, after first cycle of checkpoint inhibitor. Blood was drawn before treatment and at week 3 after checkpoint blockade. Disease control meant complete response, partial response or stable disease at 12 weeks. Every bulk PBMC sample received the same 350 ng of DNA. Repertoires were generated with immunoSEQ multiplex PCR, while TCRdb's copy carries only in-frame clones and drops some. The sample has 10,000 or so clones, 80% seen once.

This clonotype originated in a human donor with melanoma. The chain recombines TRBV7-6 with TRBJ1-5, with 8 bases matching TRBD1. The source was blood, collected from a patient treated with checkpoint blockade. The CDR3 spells CASSRQGNQPQHF. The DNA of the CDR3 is TGTGCCAGCAGCCGACAGGGGAATCAGCCCCAGCATTTT.